A single T cell receptor beta chain is shown here with its context. These data belong to a study of cytomegalovirus exposure and HLA in healthy donors. Looking at the study overall: There were a few hundred genotyped donors. Of these, roughly 80% fell in the genetic ancestry cluster associated with self-reported Caucasian donors.

The CDR3 contains 13 residues. Per germline, CDR1 SGHNT and CDR2 YYREEE (reference sequence). V was clipped by 4 bases and J by 5 bases, with 13 bases between them. The study ran its PCR with 60 Vbeta and 13 Jbeta primers. Only in-frame clones appear in the TCRdb table, and some are missing; sequencing was by immunoSEQ multiplex PCR. The sample has about 130,000 clones, about 82% seen once. Sequencing was performed on PBMCs. The sequence was obtained from a boy aged 10-17 years in good health and CMV-seronegative. The gene calls are TRBV5-4 and TRBJ2-7, with a possible D match to TRBD2 (6 bases). DNA for the CDR3: TGTGCCAGCAGCCCGGCGGGGTCGGACGAGCAGTACTTC. Its protein is CASSPAGSDEQYF.